These T cell receptor beta chains were read from a single sample in a study of cytomegalovirus exposure and HLA in healthy donors. The assay was immunoSEQ multiplex PCR, and TCRdb's table has in-frame clones only and misses some. Among some 160,000 clones listed, 79% were seen once. The source material was PBMCs. These receptors were obtained from a woman aged 40-49 years in good health and CMV-seronegative. Each CDR3 is given with its conserved first and last residue. D genes are given only for firm matches. Part of the rows lack a size; the others show once, few, many or a class for expanded clones.

D gene,J gene,V gene,clone size,CDR3 protein,CDR3 DNA
-,TRBJ1-2,TRBV27,-,CASRKTGYGYPF,TGTGCCAGCAGAAAGACAGGCTATGGCTACCCCTTC
TRBD2,TRBJ2-7,TRBV30,once,CAWSVRGGPSYEQYF,TGTGCCTGGAGTGTACGCGGGGGGCCTTCCTACGAGCAGTACTTC
-,TRBJ2-1,TRBV7-9,-,CASSFRGWEQFF,TGTGCCAGCAGCTTTCGGGGGTGGGAGCAGTTCTTC
-,TRBJ1-4,TRBV19,-,CASSIGGKLFF,TGTGCCAGTAGTATTGGCGGGAAACTGTTTTTT
-,TRBJ1-4,TRBV5-1,-,CASSLSPRGGRKEKLFF,TGCGCCAGCAGCTTGTCCCCTAGGGGGGGTAGGAAAGAAAAACTGTTTTTT
TRBD1,TRBJ2-7,TRBV5-5,-,CASSPIMTGGLRYEQYF,TGTGCCAGCAGCCCTATAATGACAGGGGGCCTCCGTTACGAGCAGTACTTC
TRBD1,TRBJ2-7,TRBV5-1,-,CASSLAGGAYEQYF,TGCGCCAGCAGCTTGGCAGGGGGCGCCTACGAGCAGTACTTC
TRBD2,TRBJ2-6,TRBV7-8,-,CASSLVGRGVSGANVLTF,TGTGCCAGCAGCTTAGTAGGACGGGGGGTCTCTGGGGCCAACGTCCTGACTTTC
-,TRBJ1-2,TRBV7-9,-,CASSSVTDANYGYTF,TGTGCCAGCAGCTCCGTTACAGACGCAAACTATGGCTACACCTTC
TRBD1,TRBJ1-4,TRBV7-2,-,CASRARTGGASNEKLFF,TGTGCCAGCAGGGCCCGGACAGGGGGCGCTTCTAATGAAAAACTGTTTTTT
-,TRBJ1-1,TRBV9,-,CASQGISEAFF,TGTGCCAGCCAGGGGATTTCTGAAGCTTTCTTT
TRBD2,TRBJ2-1,TRBV5-4,once,CASSLRTSGGAGNEQFF,TGTGCCAGCAGCTTGCGGACTAGCGGGGGGGCGGGCAATGAGCAGTTCTTC
-,TRBJ1-2,TRBV2,few,CASSTQRLYGYTF,TGTGCCAGCAGTACCCAGAGACTCTATGGCTACACCTTC
TRBD2,TRBJ2-5,TRBV11-2,-,CASSRGGGNIEETQYF,TGTGCCAGCAGCCGGGGGGGCGGGAACATAGAAGAGACCCAGTACTTC
-,TRBJ2-1,TRBV29-1,-,CSVEPSRGEQFF,TGCAGCGTTGAACCGTCGAGAGGGGAGCAGTTCTTC
-,TRBJ2-1,TRBV7-8,-,CASSSGTGVTYEQFF,TGTGCCAGCAGCTCAGGCACGGGGGTTACCTATGAGCAGTTCTTC
-,TRBJ2-7,TRBV5-6,few,CASSLLSGAREQYF,TGTGCCAGCAGCTTGTTGTCAGGGGCGCGGGAGCAGTACTTC
TRBD1,TRBJ2-3,TRBV29-1,-,CSVSLGTGRTDTQYF,TGCAGCGTTTCGCTCGGGACAGGCCGCACGGATACGCAGTATTTT
-,TRBJ1-1,TRBV11-2,-,CASSSTQGTEAFF,TGTGCCAGCAGCTCGACCCAGGGGACAGAAGCTTTCTTT
-,TRBJ1-2,TRBV7-9,-,CASSLLPRQVSYGYTF,TGTGCCAGCAGCTTATTACCCCGCCAGGTCTCCTATGGCTACACCTTC
-,TRBJ1-2,TRBV9,-,CASSVEEDYGYTF,TGTGCCAGCAGCGTAGAGGAGGACTATGGCTACACCTTC
-,TRBJ2-7,TRBV28,few,CASSLAGRNEQYF,TGTGCCAGCAGTTTAGCGGGGAGGAACGAGCAGTACTTC